This T cell receptor (beta chain) was sequenced during a study of cytomegalovirus exposure and HLA in healthy donors. Findings and caveats of the study: TCR clusters originating in the first cohort tended to co-occur in the roughly 120 validation repertoires, according to a later analysis. Among TCR beta chains, those listed as cytomegalovirus-associated numbered some 160.

In the case of this clone: Its matching antigen is unknown.

The CDR3 is made up of 14 amino acids. From germline, CDR1 is SGHRS and CDR2 YFSETQ. Trimming took 2 bases from V and 4 from J, leaving 12 bases between them. Method: immunoSEQ multiplex PCR; TCRdb's copy keeps in-frame clones and lacks some. Here the sample spans a few hundred thousand clones, around four fifths being singletons. The study drew the donors from its approximately 120-subject validation cohort, separate from the roughly 670-subject first cohort. What was sequenced was PBMCs. J is TRBJ1-2 and V is TRBV5-1; weak D call: TRBD1 (6 bases). This receptor was identified in a woman in her 30s in good health and CMV-seropositive. CDR3 region: CASSFGGGGYGYTF. The CDR3, as DNA: TGCGCCAGCAGCTTTGGTGGGGGCGGCTATGGCTACACCTTC.